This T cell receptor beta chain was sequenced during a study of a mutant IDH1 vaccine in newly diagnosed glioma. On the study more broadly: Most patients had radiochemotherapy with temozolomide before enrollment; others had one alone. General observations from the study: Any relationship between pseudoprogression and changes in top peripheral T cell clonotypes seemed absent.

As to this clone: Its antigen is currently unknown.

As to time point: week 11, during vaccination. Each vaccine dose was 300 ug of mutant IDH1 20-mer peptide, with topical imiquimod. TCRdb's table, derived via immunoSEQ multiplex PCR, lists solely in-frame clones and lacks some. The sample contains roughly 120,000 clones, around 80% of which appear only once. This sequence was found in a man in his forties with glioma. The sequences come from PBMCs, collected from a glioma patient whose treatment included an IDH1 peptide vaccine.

CDR3 sequence reads: CASSGTGASYEQYF. The DNA for the CDR3 is TGTGCCAGCAGTGGGACAGGGGCCTCCTACGAGCAGTACTTC. This chain uses TRBV25-1 with TRBJ2-7; 9 nucleotides line up with TRBD1. The CDR3 totals 14 residues. Germline values: CDR1 MGHDK, CDR2 SYGVNS. Trimming cost V 4 bases and J 0 bases; bases outside gene matches: 1.